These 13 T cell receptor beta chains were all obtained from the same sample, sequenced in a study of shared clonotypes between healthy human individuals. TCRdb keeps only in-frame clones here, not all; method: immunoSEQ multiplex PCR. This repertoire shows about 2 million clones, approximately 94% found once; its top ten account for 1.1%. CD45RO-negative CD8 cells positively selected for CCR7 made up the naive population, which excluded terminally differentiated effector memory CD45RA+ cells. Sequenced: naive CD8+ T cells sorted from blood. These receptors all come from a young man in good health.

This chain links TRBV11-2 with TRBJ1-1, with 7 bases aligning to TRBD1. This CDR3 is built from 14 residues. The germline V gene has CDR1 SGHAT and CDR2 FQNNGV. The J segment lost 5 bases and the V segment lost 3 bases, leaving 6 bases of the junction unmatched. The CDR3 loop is CASSFRGGWTEAFF. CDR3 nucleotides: TGTGCCAGCAGCTTCAGGGGGGGGTGGACTGAAGCTTTCTTT. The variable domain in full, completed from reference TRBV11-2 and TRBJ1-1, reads EAGVAQSPRYKIIEKRQSVAFWCNPISGHATLYWYQQILGQGPKLLIQFQNNGVVDDSQLPKDRFSAERLKGVDSTLKIQPAKLEDSAVYLCASSFRGGWTEAFFGQGTRLTVV.

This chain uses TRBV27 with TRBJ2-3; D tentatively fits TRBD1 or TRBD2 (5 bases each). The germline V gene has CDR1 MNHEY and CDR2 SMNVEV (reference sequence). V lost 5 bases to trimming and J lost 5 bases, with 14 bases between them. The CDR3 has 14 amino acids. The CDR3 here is CASSPGTRGDTQYF. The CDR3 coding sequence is TGTGCCAGCAGTCCGGGGACGCGAGGAGATACGCAGTATTTT.

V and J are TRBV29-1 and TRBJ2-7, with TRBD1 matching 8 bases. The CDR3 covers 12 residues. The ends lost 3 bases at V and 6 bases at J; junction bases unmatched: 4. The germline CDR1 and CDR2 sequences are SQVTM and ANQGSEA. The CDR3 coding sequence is TGCAGCGTTGAGGTTCAGGGGGCCGAGCAGTACTTC. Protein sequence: CSVEVQGAEQYF.

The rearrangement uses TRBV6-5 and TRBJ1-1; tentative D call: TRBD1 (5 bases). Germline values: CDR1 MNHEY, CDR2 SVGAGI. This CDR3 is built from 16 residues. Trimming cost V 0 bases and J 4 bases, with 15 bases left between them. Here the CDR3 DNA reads TGTGCCAGCAGTTACTCTAACGGGGGGTCGGTCACTGAAGCTTTCTTT. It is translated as CASSYSNGGSVTEAFF.

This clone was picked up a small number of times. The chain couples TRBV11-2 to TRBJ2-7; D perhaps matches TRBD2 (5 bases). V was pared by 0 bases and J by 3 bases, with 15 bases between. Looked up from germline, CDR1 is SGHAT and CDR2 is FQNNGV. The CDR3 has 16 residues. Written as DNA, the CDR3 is TGTGCCAGCAGCTTAGAAGGGAGCAAAGGGATCTACGAGCAGTACTTC. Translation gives CASSLEGSKGIYEQYF.

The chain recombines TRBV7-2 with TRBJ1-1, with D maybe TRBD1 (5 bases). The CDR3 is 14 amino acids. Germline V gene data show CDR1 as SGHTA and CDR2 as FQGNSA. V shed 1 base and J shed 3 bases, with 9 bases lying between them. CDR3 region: CASSLGRGDTEAFF. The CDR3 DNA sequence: TGTGCCAGCAGCTTAGGGCGGGGCGACACTGAAGCTTTCTTT.

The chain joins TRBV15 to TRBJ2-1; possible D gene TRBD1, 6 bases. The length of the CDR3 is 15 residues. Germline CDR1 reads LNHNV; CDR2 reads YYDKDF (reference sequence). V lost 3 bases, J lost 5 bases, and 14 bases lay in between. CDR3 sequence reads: CATSSYRDINNEQFF. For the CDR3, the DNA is TGTGCCACCAGCAGTTACAGGGACATTAACAATGAGCAGTTCTTC.

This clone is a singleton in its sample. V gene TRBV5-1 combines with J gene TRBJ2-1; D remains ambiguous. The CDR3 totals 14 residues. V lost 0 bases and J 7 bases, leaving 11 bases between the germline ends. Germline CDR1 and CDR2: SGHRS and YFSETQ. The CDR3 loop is CASSLASWDNEQFF. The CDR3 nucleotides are TGCGCCAGCAGCTTGGCCTCCTGGGATAATGAGCAGTTCTTC. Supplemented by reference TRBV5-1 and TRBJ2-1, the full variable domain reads KAGVTQTPRYLIKTRGQQVTLSCSPISGHRSVSWYQQTPGQGLQFLFEYFSETQRNKGNFPGRFSGRQFSNSRSEMNVSTLELGDSALYLCASSLASWDNEQFFGPGTRLTVL.

The CDR3 DNA is TGTGCCAGCAGTTTAGTAGCGGGTACGGTCCTGACTTTC. It translates to CASSLVAGTVLTF. The chain is built from TRBV27 and TRBJ2-6; 7 bases match TRBD2. Germline trimming cut 2 bases from V and 13 bases from J; bases unmatched to any gene: 5. This CDR3 comprises 13 residues. CDR1 MNHEY and CDR2 SMNVEV come from the germline V gene (reference sequence). The whole variable domain, filled in from reference TRBV27 and TRBJ2-6, reads EAQVTQNPRYLITVTGKKLTVTCSQNMNHEYMSWYRQDPGLGLRQIYYSMNVEVTDKGDVPEGYKVSRKEKRNFPLILESPSPNQTSLYFCASSLVAGTVLTFGAGSRLTVL.

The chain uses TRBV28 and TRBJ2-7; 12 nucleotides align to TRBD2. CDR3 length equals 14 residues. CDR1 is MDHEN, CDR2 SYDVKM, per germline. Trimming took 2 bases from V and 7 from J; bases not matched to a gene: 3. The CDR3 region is CASSLAGLAGEQYF. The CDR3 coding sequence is TGTGCCAGCAGTTTAGCCGGACTAGCGGGGGAGCAGTACTTC.

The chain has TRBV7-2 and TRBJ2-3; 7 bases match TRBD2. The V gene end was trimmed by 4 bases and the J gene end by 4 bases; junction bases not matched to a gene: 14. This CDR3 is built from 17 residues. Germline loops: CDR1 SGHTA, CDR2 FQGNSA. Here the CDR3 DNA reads TGTGCCAGCAGCTCCCTTCCAGGGACTATAAAATCAGATACGCAGTATTTT. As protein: CASSSLPGTIKSDTQYF. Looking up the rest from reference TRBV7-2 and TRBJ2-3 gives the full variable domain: GAGVSQSPSNKVTEKGKDVELRCDPISGHTALYWYRQSLGQGLEFLIYFQGNSAPDKSGLPSDRFSAERTGGSVSTLTIQRTQQEDSAVYLCASSSLPGTIKSDTQYFGPGTRLTVL.

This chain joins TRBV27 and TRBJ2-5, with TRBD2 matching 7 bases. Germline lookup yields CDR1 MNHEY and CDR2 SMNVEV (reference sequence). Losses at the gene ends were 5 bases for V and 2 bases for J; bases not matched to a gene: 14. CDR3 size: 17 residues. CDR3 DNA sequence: TGTGCCAGCAGTCCCCTTCGAGTAGCGGGCACACAAGAGACCCAGTACTTC. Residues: CASSPLRVAGTQETQYF.

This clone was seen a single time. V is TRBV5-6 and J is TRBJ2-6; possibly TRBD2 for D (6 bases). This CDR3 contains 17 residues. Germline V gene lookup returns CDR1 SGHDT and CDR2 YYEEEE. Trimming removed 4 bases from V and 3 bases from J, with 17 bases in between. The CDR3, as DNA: TGTGCCAGCAGCCCCACGGGACTCTTGGTTGGGGCCAACGTCCTGACTTTC. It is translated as CASSPTGLLVGANVLTF.